This entry lists 18 T cell receptor beta chains sequenced from one sample in a study of CD8 T cells in ankylosing spondylitis. Findings of the study overall: A TCR beta motif of several highly homologous variants appeared characteristic of ankylosing spondylitis blood.

Antigen specificity for these receptors is unknown. TCRdb called the 5' RACE reads again in MiXCR, with one record for every CDR3 protein. The table has over 700,000 distinct CDR3 sequences, under 20% seen once. The sample taken for sequencing was blood, either unsorted or a sorted T cell fraction (not recorded which). Receptors were obtained from a male donor with ankylosing spondylitis.

This clonotype showed up just a few times. The V gene is TRBV20-1, the J gene TRBJ1-3, with D maybe TRBD1 (6 bases). Trimming stripped 5 bases from V and 4 bases from J, with 15 bases between. The CDR3 extends over 14 amino acids. The germline gives CDR1 DFQATT, CDR2 SNEGSKA (reference sequence). The CDR3 region is CSARKTGYGNTIYF. As DNA, the CDR3 is TGCAGTGCTCGGAAAACAGGGTACGGAAACACCATATATTTT.

There are a few counts of this clonotype. In nucleotides, the CDR3 is TGTGCCAGCAGCAGAAAGCCGACTAGCGGGAGTATCTATGAGCAGTTCTTC. This sequence encodes CASSRKPTSGSIYEQFF. The chain is built from TRBV21-1 and TRBJ2-1; TRBD2 is the table's D call and was not checked against the DNA. TRBV21-1 is annotated as a pseudogene. The CDR3 length is 17 residues.

This chain connects TRBV20-1 to TRBJ2-7; D is perhaps TRBD2 (6 bases). CDR3 length: 13 residues. V dropped 6 bases and J dropped 0 bases, with 12 bases sitting between them. CDR1 is DFQATT, CDR2 SNEGSKA, per germline (reference sequence). In DNA form, the CDR3 reads TGCAGTGCCGACAGCGGGCTCTCCTACGAGCAGTACTTC. Its translation is CSADSGLSYEQYF.

This clonotype was seen a few times. The chain couples TRBV20-1 to TRBJ1-2; D ambiguous. Between the trimmed V and J ends, which lost 3 bases and 6 bases, there was a span of 8 bases. The CDR3 length is 11 residues. CDR1 is DFQATT and CDR2 is SNEGSKA in the germline V gene (reference sequence). The chain's CDR3 is CSARSGDGYTF. CDR3 in DNA: TGCAGTGCTAGGTCTGGGGATGGCTACACCTTC.

This clonotype was found a few times. The J gene is TRBJ2-7, the V gene TRBV29-1; D is undetermined. V was shortened by 4 bases and J by 0 bases, with 19 bases between the two germline ends. CDR1 SQVTM and CDR2 ANQGSEA come from the germline V gene. The CDR3 sequence is 16 residues long. For the CDR3, the DNA is TGCAGCGTTGCCGTAGTGGGCGCTAGGAGCTCCTACGAGCAGTACTTC. Translation gives CSVAVVGARSSYEQYF.

The chain is built from TRBV20-1 and TRBJ2-3, with TRBD2 identical over 8 bases. CDR3 length: 12 amino acids. Germline loops: CDR1 DFQATT, CDR2 SNEGSKA (reference sequence). DNA for the CDR3: TGCGGGGCGGGGGGCTTCACAGATACGCAGTATTTT. Translation: CGAGGFTDTQYF.

The chain joins TRBV9 to TRBJ1-1; 7 positions match TRBD1. The junction had 6 bases not matched to a gene; V was cut back by 0 bases and J by 4 bases. Germline V gene sequence: CDR1 SGDLS, CDR2 YYNGEE. The CDR3 runs to 15 residues. The CDR3 reads CASSVAGGVGTEAFF. The DNA of the CDR3 is TGTGCCAGCAGCGTAGCAGGGGGGGTGGGCACTGAAGCTTTCTTT. The full variable domain, rest sourced from reference TRBV9 and TRBJ1-1, is DSGVTQTPKHLITATGQRVTLRCSPRSGDLSVYWYQQSLDQGLQFLIQYYNGEERAKGNILERFSAQQFPDLHSELNLSSLELGDSALYFCASSVAGGVGTEAFFGQGTRLTVV.

This clonotype has just a few counts. The rearrangement joins TRBV12-3 or TRBV12-4 to TRBJ1-1; D unresolved. V lost 5 bases and J 3 bases, leaving 10 bases between the germline ends. The CDR3 totals 13 residues. This CDR3 is CASSTRAHTEAFF. The CDR3, as DNA: TGTGCCAGCAGTACCCGGGCGCACACTGAAGCTTTCTTT.

The rearrangement uses TRBV12-3 or TRBV12-4 and TRBJ2-7; D is possibly TRBD2 (6 bases). Trimming shortened V by 4 bases and J by 3 bases, and 22 bases separated the two germline ends. The CDR3 covers 17 residues. Here the CDR3 reads CASSWALPGTGGYEQYF. The CDR3 DNA reads as TGTGCCAGCAGTTGGGCCCTCCCTGGCACCGGGGGCTACGAGCAGTACTTC.

The chain joins TRBV6-6 to TRBJ1-1; D ambiguous. Trimming cost V 6 bases and J 8 bases, with 10 bases left between them. The CDR3 is 11 amino acids. CDR1 is MNHNY and CDR2 is SVGAGI in the germline V gene (reference sequence). The DNA of the CDR3 is TGTGCCAGCAGCCACACCGAGGAAGCTTTCTTT. It translates to CASSHTEEAFF.

This clonotype was detected only a few times. The rearrangement joins TRBV4-2 to TRBJ1-1, with TRBD1 matching over 7 bases. This CDR3 has 16 residues. Trimming removed 3 bases from V and 2 bases from J; junction bases left unmatched: 9. CDR1 is LGHNA, CDR2 YNFKEQ, per germline. CDR3 loop: CASSHLGQASNTEAFF. Written as DNA, the CDR3 is TGTGCCAGCAGCCACCTAGGACAGGCCTCAAACACTGAAGCTTTCTTT.

This clonotype showed up just a few times. The chain links TRBV27 to TRBJ1-5; D uncertain. In germline, CDR1 is MNHEY, CDR2 SMNVEV (reference sequence). V dropped 1 base and J dropped 6 bases, with 13 bases sitting between them. This CDR3 spans 15 amino acids. The CDR3 sequence is CASSLLGSGIQPQHF. The CDR3 DNA sequence: TGTGCCAGCAGTTTATTAGGGTCAGGCATTCAGCCCCAGCATTTT.

This clonotype was found a few times. The V call is TRBV6-2 or TRBV6-3, the J call TRBJ2-1; TRBD2 agrees at 7 bases. Trimming cost V 7 bases and J 0 bases; bases outside gene matches: 6. CDR3 length equals 15 residues. From germline, CDR1 is MNHEY and CDR2 SVGEGT. The CDR3 DNA sequence: TGTGCCAGCACCCTTAGCGGGTTCTCCTACAATGAGCAGTTCTTC. Encoded protein: CASTLSGFSYNEQFF.

This clonotype was seen a few times. The chain recombines TRBV24-1 with TRBJ2-5, with D possibly being TRBD1 (6 bases). The CDR3 is 15 residues long. Per germline, CDR1 KGHDR and CDR2 SFDVKD. With 1 base removed from V and 2 bases from J, the gap between germline ends came to 10 bases. The CDR3, as DNA: TGTGCCACCAGTGATTTCGAGGGGACACAAGAGACCCAGTACTTC. The encoded protein is CATSDFEGTQETQYF.

The sample holds a few counts of this clonotype. V gene TRBV5-1 combines with J gene TRBJ1-1, with TRBD1 as a possible D gene (5 bases). CDR1 is SGHRS and CDR2 is YFSETQ in the germline V gene. This CDR3 has 14 amino acids. Between the trimmed V and J ends, which lost 2 bases and 3 bases, there was a span of 11 bases. CDR3: CASSFRGEDTEAFF. CDR3 coding DNA: TGCGCCAGCAGCTTCCGGGGGGAGGACACTGAAGCTTTCTTT.

The chain is built from TRBV14 and TRBJ1-1; D ambiguous. V gave up 3 bases and J gave up 0 bases, with 8 bases separating them. Per the germline V gene, CDR1 is SGHDN and CDR2 is FVKESK. This CDR3 contains 14 residues. The CDR3 DNA follows: TGTGCCAGCAGCCAGAGTACCATGAACACTGAAGCTTTCTTT. Translation: CASSQSTMNTEAFF.

This sequence joins TRBV7-9 and TRBJ2-7; 7 bases fit TRBD1. The length of the CDR3 is 15 residues. J was trimmed by 4 bases and V by 1 base; bases with no gene match: 7. CDR1 and CDR2 from the germline V gene are SEHNR and FQNEAQ (reference sequence). For the CDR3, the DNA is TGTGCCAGCAGCTTAGGAAGGGGGCGTCTGTACGAGCAGTACTTC. Translating it yields CASSLGRGRLYEQYF.

This clonotype was recorded a few times. The chain is built from TRBV27 and TRBJ2-3, with D possibly matching TRBD2 (5 bases). Germline assignment: CDR1 MNHEY and CDR2 SMNVEV (reference sequence). V lost 2 bases and J lost 1, with 13 bases in between. The CDR3 is made up of 16 amino acids. The DNA for the CDR3 is TGTGCCAGCAGTTTAGCCAGCGGAGTGGGCACAGATACGCAGTATTTT. As protein: CASSLASGVGTDTQYF.